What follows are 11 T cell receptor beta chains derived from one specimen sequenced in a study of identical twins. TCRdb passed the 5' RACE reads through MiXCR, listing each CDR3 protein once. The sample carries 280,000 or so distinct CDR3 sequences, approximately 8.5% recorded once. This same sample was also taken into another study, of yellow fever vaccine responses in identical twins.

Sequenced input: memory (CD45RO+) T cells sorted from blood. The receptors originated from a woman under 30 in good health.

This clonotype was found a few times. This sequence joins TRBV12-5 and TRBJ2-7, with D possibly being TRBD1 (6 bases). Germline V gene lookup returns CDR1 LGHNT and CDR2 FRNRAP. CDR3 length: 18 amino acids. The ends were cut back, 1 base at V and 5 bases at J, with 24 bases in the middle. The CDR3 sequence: CASGLGTHSGTRGNEQYF. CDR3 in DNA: TGTGCTAGTGGTTTGGGCACTCACTCCGGGACAAGAGGAAACGAGCAGTACTTC. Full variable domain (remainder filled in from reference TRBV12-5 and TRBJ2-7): DARVTQTPRHKVTEMGQEVTMRCQPILGHNTVFWYRQTMMQGLELLAYFRNRAPLDDSGMPKDRFSAEMPDATLATLKIQPSEPRDSAVYFCASGLGTHSGTRGNEQYFGPGTRLTVT.

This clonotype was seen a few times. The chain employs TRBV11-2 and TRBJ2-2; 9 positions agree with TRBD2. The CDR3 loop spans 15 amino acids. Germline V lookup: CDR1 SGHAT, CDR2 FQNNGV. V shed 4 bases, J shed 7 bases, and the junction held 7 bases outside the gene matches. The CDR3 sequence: CASSSRAGGGGELFF. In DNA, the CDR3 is TGTGCCAGCAGCTCGCGAGCGGGGGGTGGCGGGGAGCTGTTTTTT.

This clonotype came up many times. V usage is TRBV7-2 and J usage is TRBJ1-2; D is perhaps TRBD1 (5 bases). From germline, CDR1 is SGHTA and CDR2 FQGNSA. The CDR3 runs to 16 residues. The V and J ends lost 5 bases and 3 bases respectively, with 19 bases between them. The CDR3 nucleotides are TGTGCCAGCAGCCCCAACACCGGGGCGTTCGACTATGGCTACACCTTC. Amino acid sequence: CASSPNTGAFDYGYTF.

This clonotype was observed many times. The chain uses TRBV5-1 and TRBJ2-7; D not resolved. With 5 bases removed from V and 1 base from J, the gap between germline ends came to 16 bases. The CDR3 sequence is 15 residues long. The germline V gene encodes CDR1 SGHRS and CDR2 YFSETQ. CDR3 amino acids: CASRQSVVESYEQYF. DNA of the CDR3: TGCGCCAGCAGACAAAGCGTAGTTGAGTCCTACGAGCAGTACTTC.

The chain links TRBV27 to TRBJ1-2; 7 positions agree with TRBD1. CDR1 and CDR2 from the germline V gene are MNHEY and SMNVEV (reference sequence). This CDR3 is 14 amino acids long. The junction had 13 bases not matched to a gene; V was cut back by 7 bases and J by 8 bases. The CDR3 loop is CASKGQSLGYGYTF. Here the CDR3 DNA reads TGTGCCAGCAAGGGACAGTCTTTAGGGTACGGCTACACCTTC.

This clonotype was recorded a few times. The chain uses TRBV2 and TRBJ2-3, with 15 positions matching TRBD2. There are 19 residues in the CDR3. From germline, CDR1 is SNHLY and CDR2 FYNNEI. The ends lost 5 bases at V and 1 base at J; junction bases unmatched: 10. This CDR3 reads CASSKPGTSGRRGTDTQYF. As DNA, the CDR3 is TGTGCCAGCAGTAAACCCGGGACTAGCGGGAGGAGGGGCACAGATACGCAGTATTTT.

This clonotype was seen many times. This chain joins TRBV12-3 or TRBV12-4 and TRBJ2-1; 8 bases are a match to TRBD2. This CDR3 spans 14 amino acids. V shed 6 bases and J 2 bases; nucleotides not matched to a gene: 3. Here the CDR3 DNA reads TGTGCCAGCAGACCGGGACTAGCCTACAATGAGCAGTTCTTC. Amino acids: CASRPGLAYNEQFF.

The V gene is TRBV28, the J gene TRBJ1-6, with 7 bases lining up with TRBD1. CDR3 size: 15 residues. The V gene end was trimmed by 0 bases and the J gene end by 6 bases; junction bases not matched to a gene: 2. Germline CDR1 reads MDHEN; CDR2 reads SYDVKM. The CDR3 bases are TGTGCCAGCAGTTTATGGGGACAGATTAATTCACCCCTCCACTTT. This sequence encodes CASSLWGQINSPLHF.

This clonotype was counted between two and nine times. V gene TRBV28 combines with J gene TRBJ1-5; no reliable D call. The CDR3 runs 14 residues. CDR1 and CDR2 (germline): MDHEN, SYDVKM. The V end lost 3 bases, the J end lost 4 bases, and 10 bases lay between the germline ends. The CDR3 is CASSLAAQNQPQHF. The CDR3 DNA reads TGTGCCAGCAGTTTGGCAGCCCAAAATCAGCCCCAGCATTTT.

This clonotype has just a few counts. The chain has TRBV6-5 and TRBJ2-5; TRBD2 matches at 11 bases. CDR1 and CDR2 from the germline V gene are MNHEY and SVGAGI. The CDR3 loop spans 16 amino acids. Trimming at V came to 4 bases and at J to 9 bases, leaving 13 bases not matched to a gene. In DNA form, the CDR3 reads TGTGCCAGCAGTTTCGGACTAGCGGGCGACCTTGGGGCCCAGTACTTC. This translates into CASSFGLAGDLGAQYF.

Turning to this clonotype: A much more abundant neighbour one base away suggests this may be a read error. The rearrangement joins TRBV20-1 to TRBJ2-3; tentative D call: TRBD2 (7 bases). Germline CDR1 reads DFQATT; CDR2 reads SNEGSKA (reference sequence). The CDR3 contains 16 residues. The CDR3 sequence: CSARNPPGGGTDAQYF. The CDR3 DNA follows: TGCAGTGCTAGAAACCCCCCGGGGGGCGGCACAGATGCGCAGTATTTT.